This T cell receptor beta chain was retrieved from a study of cytomegalovirus exposure and HLA in healthy donors. Broader study findings: Reported results showed that the classifier diagnosed cytomegalovirus status with high specificity and sensitivity. Most TCR sequences proved rare, with some public TCRs found in many donors.

In the case of this clone: The target antigen is unknown.

PCR involved 60 Vbeta and 13 Jbeta primers. Profiling relied on immunoSEQ multiplex PCR, and the TCRdb table lists in-frame clones only, not all of them. The sample includes 150,000 to 200,000 clones, about 80% of them seen just once. Sequencing used PBMCs. The sequence derives from a woman aged 45-65 years in good health and CMV-seronegative.

The CDR3 reads CASSSKSGVTEAFF. CDR3 coding DNA: TGTGCCAGCAGCTCGAAATCCGGGGTCACTGAAGCTTTCTTT. The V call is TRBV7-2, the J call TRBJ1-1; D remains unclear. There are 14 residues in the CDR3. V lost 4 bases and J lost 4, with 13 bases in between. Germline CDR1 SGHTA, CDR2 FQGNSA.